What follows are 30 T cell receptor beta chains derived from one specimen sequenced in a study of blood T cell repertoires in COVID-19. The method was immunoSEQ multiplex PCR; TCRdb's version includes in-frame clones alone and lacks a portion of them. Of under 150,000 clones listed, 55% to 70% are singletons. Sequencing was performed on peripheral blood. Receptors were obtained from a woman in her 70s with acute or convalescent COVID-19.

The chain recombines TRBV11-2 with TRBJ1-2, with a possible D match to TRBD1 (6 bases). The CDR3 contains 15 residues. V was cut by 1 base and J by 4 bases, with 13 bases left in between. Per germline, CDR1 SGHAT and CDR2 FQNNGV. The CDR3 coding sequence is TGTGCCAGCAGCTTAGCCCAGGGGCGCGGCTATGGCTACACCTTC. As protein: CASSLAQGRGYGYTF.

The chain couples TRBV19 to TRBJ1-5, with D unclear. CDR3 length: 15 amino acids. The V gene lost 1 base and the J gene lost 4 bases, with 11 bases spanning the gap. Germline V gene data show CDR1 as LNHDA and CDR2 as SQIVND (reference sequence). CDR3 coding DNA: TGTGCCAGTAGTATAGGCGGGGAGCCAAATCAGCCCCAGCATTTT. Encoded protein: CASSIGGEPNQPQHF.

The V and J genes are TRBV19 and TRBJ2-2, with TRBD1 matching over 7 bases. This CDR3 region has 13 residues. J lost 7 bases, V lost 8 bases, and 7 bases had no gene match. Germline V CDR1 and CDR2: LNHDA, SQIVND (reference sequence). CDR3 DNA sequence: TGTGCCAGTTCTTCAGGGGGTTTCGGGGAGCTGTTTTTT. This translates into CASSSGGFGELFF. Supplemented by reference TRBV19 and TRBJ2-2, the full variable domain reads DGGITQSPKYLFRKEGQNVTLSCEQNLNHDAMYWYRQDPGQGLRLIYYSQIVNDFQKGDIAEGYSVSREKKESFPLTVTSAQKNPTAFYLCASSSGGFGELFFGEGSRLTVL.

This clone was counted only a few times. The chain has TRBV19 and TRBJ1-5; 9 bases agree with TRBD1. Germline V gene sequence: CDR1 LNHDA, CDR2 SQIVND (reference sequence). This CDR3 comprises 14 residues. The junction had 2 bases not matched to a gene; V was cut back by 6 bases and J by 2 bases. The CDR3 loop is CASRRTGGNQPQHF. In DNA form, the CDR3 reads TGTGCCAGTAGACGGACAGGGGGCAATCAGCCCCAGCATTTT.

The chain uses TRBV3-1 (or the pseudogene TRBV3-2) and TRBJ2-1, with D possibly matching TRBD2 (5 bases). Germline CDR1 reads LGHDT; CDR2 reads YNNKEL (reference sequence). The germline V and J ends were trimmed by 1 base and 4 bases, with 5 bases remaining between them. This CDR3 is built from 13 residues. The CDR3 bases are TGTGCCAGCAGCCAAGCGGGGTACAATGAGCAGTTCTTC. As protein: CASSQAGYNEQFF.

J is TRBJ1-6 and V is TRBV12-3 or TRBV12-4; no definite D call. Trimming shortened V by 0 bases and J by 14 bases, and 11 bases separated the two germline ends. This CDR3 comprises 13 residues. In DNA form, the CDR3 reads TGTGCCAGCAGTTTAGCGGGAGGGCGTTCCCTCCACTTT. The encoded protein is CASSLAGGRSLHF.

The chain has TRBV14 and TRBJ1-3; no firm D call. CDR3 length equals 14 residues. Trimming left V 1 base short and J 4 bases short, with 8 bases between. From germline, CDR1 is SGHDN and CDR2 FVKESK. CDR3 sequence (DNA): TGTGCCAGCAGCCAAGTTGGAGTGGGAAACACCATATATTTT. Encoded protein: CASSQVGVGNTIYF. Looking up the rest from reference TRBV14 and TRBJ1-3 gives the full variable domain: EAGVTQFPSHSVIEKGQTVTLRCDPISGHDNLYWYRRVMGKEIKFLLHFVKESKQDESGMPNNRFLAERTGGTYSTLKVQPAELEDSGVYFCASSQVGVGNTIYFGEGSWLTVV.

This clone was seen a few times. J is TRBJ1-5 and V is TRBV2, with D possibly matching TRBD1 (5 bases). V gave up 7 bases and J gave up 2 bases, with 12 bases separating them. The CDR3 runs to 14 residues. Germline assignment: CDR1 SNHLY and CDR2 FYNNEI. The CDR3 sequence: CASKFGGGNQPQHF. The CDR3 region has the DNA TGTGCCAGCAAATTCGGGGGGGGCAATCAGCCCCAGCATTTT.

Note on this clone: A read error may account for a junction end that differs from germline. The V and J genes are TRBV7-3 and TRBJ1-6; D may be TRBD1 (5 bases). Germline V gene sequence: CDR1 SGHTA, CDR2 FQGTGA. CDR3 length: 12 residues. The CDR3 loop reads CASSLMGPALPF. The CDR3 nucleotides read TGTGCCAGCAGCTTAATGGGGCCCGCTTTGCCCTTT.

J is TRBJ1-1 and V is TRBV10-3; 7 nucleotides line up with TRBD1. The CDR3 totals 12 residues. Germline trimming cut 5 bases from V and 7 bases from J; bases unmatched to any gene: 4. Germline CDR1 is ENHRY and CDR2 is SYGVKD. CDR3 in amino acids: CAISSTGVEAFF. The CDR3 DNA is TGTGCCATCAGTAGCACAGGGGTTGAAGCTTTCTTT.

J is TRBJ1-3 and V is TRBV11-2; D may be TRBD1 (6 bases). The CDR3 is made up of 16 amino acids. CDR1 and CDR2 (germline): SGHAT, FQNNGV. Trimming removed 5 bases from V and 2 bases from J, with 16 bases in between. CDR3: CASSARQGIAGNTIYF. CDR3 nucleotides: TGTGCCAGCAGCGCACGGCAGGGGATTGCTGGAAACACCATATATTTT.

The chain uses TRBV4-1 and TRBJ2-3; the match to TRBD2 covers 8 bases. Germline CDR1 reads MGHRA; CDR2 reads YSYEKL. Trimming at V came to 2 bases and at J to 6 bases, leaving 16 bases not matched to a gene. The CDR3 is 18 residues long. The CDR3 here is CASSQYSASGLLPDTQYF. The CDR3 DNA reads as TGCGCCAGCAGCCAATACAGTGCTAGCGGGTTACTCCCGGATACGCAGTATTTT.

The chain couples TRBV28 to TRBJ2-3, with a weak D call TRBD2 (7 bases). This CDR3 is 15 amino acids long. V dropped 7 bases and J dropped 2 bases, with 16 bases sitting between them. The germline V gene encodes CDR1 MDHEN and CDR2 SYDVKM. The CDR3 is CASTERGGVTDTQYF. The DNA of the CDR3 is TGTGCCAGCACTGAAAGGGGGGGAGTCACAGATACGCAGTATTTT.

This clone was observed a handful of times. The CDR3 protein is CASSNTGGSGGYTF. The CDR3, as DNA: TGTGCCAGCAGTAACACAGGGGGGAGTGGTGGCTACACCTTC. The chain carries TRBV6-5 and TRBJ1-2; 8 bases are shared with TRBD1. The CDR3 extends over 14 amino acids. J gave up 7 bases and V 5 bases, and 9 bases lay outside the gene matches. Germline CDR1 is MNHEY and CDR2 is SVGAGI.

The chain joins TRBV12-5 to TRBJ1-1; no definite D call. This CDR3 spans 14 amino acids. CDR1 is LGHNT, CDR2 FRNRAP, per germline. Trimming cost V 6 bases and J 0 bases, with 11 bases left between them. CDR3 region: CASGNRILNTEAFF. The CDR3, as DNA: TGTGCTAGTGGGAACAGAATCCTGAACACTGAAGCTTTCTTT.

The gene calls are TRBV12-5 and TRBJ2-3, with D possibly matching TRBD1 (6 bases). The CDR3 is 16 amino acids. Germline values: CDR1 LGHNT, CDR2 FRNRAP. Between the trimmed V and J ends, which lost 0 bases and 4 bases, there was a span of 14 bases. The CDR3 coding sequence is TGTGCTAGTGGTTTGGTAAGGGGCAGGGGAGCAGATACGCAGTATTTT. Its translation: CASGLVRGRGADTQYF.

This clone was recorded only once. This chain links TRBV28 with TRBJ2-5; tentatively, D is TRBD1 (5 bases). The CDR3 runs to 16 residues. From germline, CDR1 is MDHEN and CDR2 SYDVKM. Trimming pared 5 bases from V and 2 bases from J, leaving 18 bases between. DNA of the CDR3: TGTGCCAGCAGTCCGACCGGCAGGGTGGGACAAGAGACCCAGTACTTC. As protein: CASSPTGRVGQETQYF.

The V call is TRBV2, the J call TRBJ2-3; weak D call: TRBD2 (5 bases). Trimming stripped 8 bases from V and 3 bases from J, with 9 bases between. The CDR3 is 12 residues long. Germline V gene lookup returns CDR1 SNHLY and CDR2 FYNNEI. The CDR3 sequence is CASEWETDTQYF. The CDR3 DNA reads as TGTGCCAGCGAGTGGGAGACAGATACGCAGTATTTT.

The chain recombines TRBV7-9 with TRBJ1-4; 8 nucleotides line up with TRBD1. Germline V gene data show CDR1 as SEHNR and CDR2 as FQNEAQ (reference sequence). The ends lost 9 bases at V and 8 bases at J; junction bases unmatched: 8. The CDR3 is made up of 13 amino acids. The CDR3 is CASRQGPVEKLFF. The CDR3 DNA sequence: TGTGCCAGTCGACAGGGGCCGGTGGAAAAACTGTTTTTT.

V usage is TRBV6-6 and J usage is TRBJ2-7; a possible D gene is TRBD2 (6 bases). The germline V and J ends were trimmed by 5 bases and 0 bases, with 14 bases remaining between them. The CDR3 is 15 amino acids. The germline CDR1 and CDR2 sequences are MNHNY and SVGAGI (reference sequence). The CDR3 region is CASSRPSAGSYEQYF. CDR3 bases: TGTGCCAGCAGTCGACCTTCAGCGGGCTCCTACGAGCAGTACTTC.

CDR3 sequence (DNA): TGTGCCAGCTCTAGCGGGAGTGGGACCGGGGAGCTGTTTTTT. The encoded protein is CASSSGSGTGELFF. The chain carries TRBV19 and TRBJ2-2; TRBD2 aligns across 10 bases. Germline-derived CDR1 and CDR2 are LNHDA and SQIVND (reference sequence). V was pared by 9 bases and J by 5 bases, with 6 bases of the junction left unmatched. This CDR3 comprises 14 residues. The complete variable domain, with remaining parts taken from reference TRBV19 and TRBJ2-2, reads DGGITQSPKYLFRKEGQNVTLSCEQNLNHDAMYWYRQDPGQGLRLIYYSQIVNDFQKGDIAEGYSVSREKKESFPLTVTSAQKNPTAFYLCASSSGSGTGELFFGEGSRLTVL.

This clone was picked up a small number of times. The rearrangement uses TRBV28 and TRBJ2-1; 9 bases align to TRBD1. CDR3 size: 15 residues. Germline CDR1 MDHEN, CDR2 SYDVKM. V shed 0 bases, J shed 8 bases, and the junction held 5 bases outside the gene matches. The CDR3 is CASSLWGQGGDEQFF. In DNA, the CDR3 is TGTGCCAGCAGTTTATGGGGACAGGGCGGCGATGAGCAGTTCTTC. The full variable domain, in which reference TRBV28 and TRBJ2-1 provide the parts outside the CDR3, is DVKVTQSSRYLVKRTGEKVFLECVQDMDHENMFWYRQDPGLGLRLIYFSYDVKMKEKGDIPEGYSVSREKKERFSLILESASTNQTSMYLCASSLWGQGGDEQFFGPGTRLTVL.

The V call is TRBV18, the J call TRBJ2-2; D is possibly TRBD2 (5 bases). Trimming removed 2 bases from V and 0 bases from J, with 7 bases in between. Germline values: CDR1 KGHSH, CDR2 LQKENI. The CDR3 runs 15 residues. As DNA, the CDR3 is TGTGCCAGCTCACCAGAGGGCGCGAACACCGGGGAGCTGTTTTTT. The encoded protein is CASSPEGANTGELFF.

As DNA, the CDR3 is TGTGCCTGGAGATTACAGGGGGCGCGCAATCAGCCCCAGCATTTT. Encoded protein: CAWRLQGARNQPQHF. V and J are TRBV30 and TRBJ1-5; 9 nucleotides align to TRBD1. Germline V gene data show CDR1 as GTSNPN and CDR2 as SVGIG (reference sequence). CDR3 length equals 15 residues. V was clipped by 3 bases and J by 2 bases; unmatched bases: 5.

V usage is TRBV30 and J usage is TRBJ2-6; 8 bases are shared with TRBD1. V gave up 4 bases and J gave up 4 bases; unmatched junction bases: 9. This CDR3 has 16 residues. The germline CDR1 and CDR2 sequences are GTSNPN and SVGIG (reference sequence). This CDR3 is CAWTAGGAGGANVLTF. In DNA form, the CDR3 reads TGTGCCTGGACGGCAGGGGGCGCGGGAGGGGCCAACGTCCTGACTTTC.

The chain joins TRBV3-1 (or the pseudogene TRBV3-2) to TRBJ2-1, with unresolved D. The CDR3 spans 13 residues. V lost 2 bases to trimming and J lost 8 bases, with 10 bases between them. The germline V gene has CDR1 LGHDT and CDR2 YNNKEL (reference sequence). CDR3: CASSQLQSDEQFF. The CDR3 DNA is TGTGCCAGCAGCCAACTACAGAGTGATGAGCAGTTCTTC.

This rearrangement joins TRBV4-3 to TRBJ2-1; a possible D gene is TRBD2 (6 bases). V was cut by 1 base and J by 0 bases, with 10 bases left in between. This CDR3 spans 16 amino acids. Germline-derived CDR1 and CDR2 are LGHNA and YSLEER. This chain's CDR3 is CASSQGAGLSYNEQFF. CDR3 nucleotide sequence: TGCGCCAGCAGCCAAGGTGCGGGGCTCTCCTACAATGAGCAGTTCTTC.

V usage is TRBV3-1 (or the pseudogene TRBV3-2) and J usage is TRBJ1-2, with 7 bases that match TRBD1. The CDR3 runs to 18 residues. Germline V gene sequence: CDR1 LGHDT, CDR2 YNNKEL (reference sequence). The ends lost 0 bases at V and 2 bases at J; junction bases unmatched: 12. The CDR3 coding sequence is TGTGCCAGCAGCCAAGATTCCCCGGACAGGTCGACAAACTATGGCTACACCTTC. Translation gives CASSQDSPDRSTNYGYTF.

This clone showed up just a few times. This chain joins TRBV9 and TRBJ2-2; D is unresolved. V was cut by 3 bases and J by 1 base, with 7 bases left in between. Germline lookup yields CDR1 SGDLS and CDR2 YYNGEE. The CDR3 is made up of 14 amino acids. The CDR3 sequence: CASSETMNTGELFF. DNA for the CDR3: TGTGCCAGCAGCGAAACTATGAACACCGGGGAGCTGTTTTTT.

In this sample, this clone turned up once. V and J are TRBV7-9 and TRBJ2-7; 12 nucleotides agree with TRBD2. Trimming cost V 4 bases and J 3 bases; bases outside gene matches: 4. CDR1 is SEHNR and CDR2 is FQNEAQ in the germline V gene (reference sequence). This CDR3 is built from 15 residues. CDR3 DNA sequence: TGTGCCAGCAGCTCTTCTAGCGGGAGGGACTACGAGCAGTACTTC. The encoded protein is CASSSSSGRDYEQYF.